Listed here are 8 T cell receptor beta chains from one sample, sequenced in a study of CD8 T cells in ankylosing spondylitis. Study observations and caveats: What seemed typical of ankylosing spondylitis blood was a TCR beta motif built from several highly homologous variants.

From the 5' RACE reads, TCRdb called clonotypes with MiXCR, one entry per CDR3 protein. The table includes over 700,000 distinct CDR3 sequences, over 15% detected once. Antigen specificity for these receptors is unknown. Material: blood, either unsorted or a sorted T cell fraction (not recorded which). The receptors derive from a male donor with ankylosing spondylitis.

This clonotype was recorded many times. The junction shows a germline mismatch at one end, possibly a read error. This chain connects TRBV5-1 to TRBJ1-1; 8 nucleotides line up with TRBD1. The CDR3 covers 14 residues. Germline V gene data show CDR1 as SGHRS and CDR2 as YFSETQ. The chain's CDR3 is CASSPGTGNTEAFF. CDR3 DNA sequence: TGTGCCAGCAGCCCTGGGACAGGGAACACTGAAGCTTTCTTT.

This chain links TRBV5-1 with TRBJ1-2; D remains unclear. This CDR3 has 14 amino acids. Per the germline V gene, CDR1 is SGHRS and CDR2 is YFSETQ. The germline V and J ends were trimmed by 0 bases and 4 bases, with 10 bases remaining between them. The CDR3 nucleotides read TGCGCCAGCAGCTTGGCTGCGGGAGTCTATGGCTACACCTTC. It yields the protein CASSLAAGVYGYTF.

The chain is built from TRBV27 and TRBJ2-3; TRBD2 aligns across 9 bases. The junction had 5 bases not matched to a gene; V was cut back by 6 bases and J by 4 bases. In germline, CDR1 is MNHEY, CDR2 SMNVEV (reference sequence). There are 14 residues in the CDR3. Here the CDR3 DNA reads TGTGCCAGCAGACGGGCGGGAGGGGCAGATACGCAGTATTTT. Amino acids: CASRRAGGADTQYF.

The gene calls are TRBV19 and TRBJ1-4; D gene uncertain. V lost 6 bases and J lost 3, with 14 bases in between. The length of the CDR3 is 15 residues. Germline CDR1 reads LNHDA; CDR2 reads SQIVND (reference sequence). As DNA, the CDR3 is TGTGCCAGTAGCAACTTCGGAAGCGCTAATGAAAAACTGTTTTTT. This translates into CASSNFGSANEKLFF.

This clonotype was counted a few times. For the CDR3, the DNA is TGTGCCTGGAGCCGGGACAATGAAAGCGAGCAGTACTTC. Amino acid sequence: CAWSRDNESEQYF. The chain combines TRBV30 with TRBJ2-7; D possibly corresponds to TRBD1 (6 bases). CDR3 length: 13 residues. Trimming stripped 3 bases from V and 6 bases from J, with 15 bases between. The germline gives CDR1 GTSNPN, CDR2 SVGIG (reference sequence). Full variable domain (outside the CDR3, taken from reference TRBV30 and TRBJ2-7): SQTIHQWPATLVQPVGSPLSLECTVEGTSNPNLYWYRQAAGRGLQLLFYSVGIGQISSEVPQNLSASRPQDRQFILSSKKLLLSDSGFYLCAWSRDNESEQYFGPGTRLTVT.

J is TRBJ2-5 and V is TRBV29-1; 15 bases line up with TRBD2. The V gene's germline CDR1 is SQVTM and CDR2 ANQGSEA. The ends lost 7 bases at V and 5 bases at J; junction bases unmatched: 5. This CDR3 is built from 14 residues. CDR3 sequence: CSGAGTSGGETQYF. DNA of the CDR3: TGCAGCGGTGCCGGGACTAGCGGGGGGGAGACCCAGTACTTC.

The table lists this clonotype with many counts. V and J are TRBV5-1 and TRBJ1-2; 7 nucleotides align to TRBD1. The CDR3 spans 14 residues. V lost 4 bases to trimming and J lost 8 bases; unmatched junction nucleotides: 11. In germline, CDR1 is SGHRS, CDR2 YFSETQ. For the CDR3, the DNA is TGCGCCAGCAGCCCCGGGACAGAGGCGAGGGGCTACACCTTC. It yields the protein CASSPGTEARGYTF.

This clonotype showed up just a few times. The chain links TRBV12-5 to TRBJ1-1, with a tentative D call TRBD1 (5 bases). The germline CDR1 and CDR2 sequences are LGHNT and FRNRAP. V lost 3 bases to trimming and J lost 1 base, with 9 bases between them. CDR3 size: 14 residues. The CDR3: CASGFWGRNTEAFF. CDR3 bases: TGTGCTAGTGGTTTCTGGGGACGGAACACTGAAGCTTTCTTT.